This is a list of T cell receptor beta chains from one sample in a study of blood T cells in healthy people across ages. MiXCR, run by TCRdb on the 5' RACE reads, gives a single entry per CDR3 protein. The data contain roughly 930,000 distinct CDR3 sequences, about 48% of them seen just once; the ten biggest clones take up roughly an eighth. Sequenced sample: blood. The receptors stem from a man under 40 in good health. The CDR3 runs from the conserved cysteine through the conserved F or W. A D gene is named only where the DNA matches it firmly. Size is stated for part of the rows, as once, few or many counts, or as a class when the clone is expanded.

TRBJ1-6,TRBV7-9,NA,NA,CASSPGRRSYNSPLHF,TGTGCCAGCAGCCCCGGACGGCGCTCCTATAATTCACCCCTCCACTTT
TRBJ1-5,TRBV20-1,NA,NA,CSARTEGPQHF,TGCAGTGCTAGAACCGAAGGGCCCCAGCATTTT
TRBJ2-1,TRBV12-3/TRBV12-4,NA,NA,CASSVGGSHEQFF,TGTGCCAGCAGTGTAGGAGGGTCCCATGAGCAGTTCTTC
TRBJ2-1,TRBV5-6,NA,NA,CASSPPDMNNEQFF,TGTGCCAGCAGCCCTCCAGACATGAACAATGAGCAGTTCTTC
TRBJ1-2,TRBV20-1,once,NA,CSASPGLANGYTF,TGCAGTGCTAGCCCAGGCTTGGCGAATGGCTACACCTTC
TRBJ2-1,TRBV29-1,few,NA,CSVGGDYNEQFF,TGCAGCGTTGGAGGGGACTACAATGAGCAGTTCTTC
TRBJ2-3,TRBV24-1,once,TRBD1,CATLSARDRHADTQYF,TGTGCCACCTTAAGCGCCCGGGACAGACACGCAGATACGCAGTATTTT
TRBJ1-1,TRBV20-1,NA,NA,CSARAGGGWNTEAFF,TGCAGTGCTAGAGCTGGGGGGGGGTGGAACACTGAAGCTTTCTTT
TRBJ2-7,TRBV20-1,NA,TRBD2,CSAPGTISYEQYF,TGCAGTGCTCCCGGGACTATATCCTACGAGCAGTACTTC
TRBJ1-5,TRBV27,NA,NA,CASRRSGAGNQPQHF,TGTGCCAGCAGACGATCAGGGGCAGGAAATCAGCCCCAGCATTTT
TRBJ1-2,TRBV29-1,NA,NA,CSVWAAVEGYTF,TGCAGCGTTTGGGCCGCGGTGGAGGGCTACACCTTC
TRBJ2-7,TRBV5-1,few,TRBD2,CASSLGEGAYEQYF,TGCGCCAGCAGCTTGGGGGAGGGCGCCTACGAGCAGTACTTC
TRBJ2-1,TRBV5-4,NA,NA,CASSLHVEEQFF,TGTGCCAGCAGCTTGCACGTGGAGGAGCAGTTCTTC
TRBJ2-5,TRBV20-1,NA,NA,CSARENSETQYF,TGCAGTGCTAGAGAGAATAGCGAGACCCAGTACTTC
TRBJ1-5,TRBV11-1,NA,NA,CASSLIPGGNQPQHF,TGTGCCAGCAGCTTAATACCCGGAGGCAATCAGCCCCAGCATTTT
TRBJ2-1,TRBV27,NA,NA,CASTPGLLRSVHNEQFF,TGTGCCAGCACCCCGGGTCTCTTGAGGAGCGTCCACAATGAGCAGTTCTTC
TRBJ2-7,TRBV3-1,NA,NA,CAGRRGPNEQYF,TGTGCCGGCAGGCGGGGACCTAATGAGCAGTACTTC
TRBJ2-7,TRBV12-3/TRBV12-4,NA,TRBD2,CASTAEGSGGDYEQYF,TGTGCCAGCACCGCCGAGGGTAGCGGGGGAGATTACGAGCAGTACTTC
TRBJ2-3,TRBV11-3,NA,NA,CASGGPSTDTQYF,TGTGCCAGCGGGGGGCCTAGCACAGATACGCAGTATTTT
TRBJ2-7,TRBV13,NA,NA,CASSGRDVTYEQYF,TGTGCCAGCAGCGGGCGGGACGTAACCTACGAGCAGTACTTC
TRBJ2-5,TRBV6-1,few,TRBD1,CASSSMTGAQETQYF,TGTGCCAGCAGTTCGATGACAGGGGCCCAAGAGACCCAGTACTTC
TRBJ1-5,TRBV5-1,few,NA,CASSLDSPGSNQPQHF,TGCGCCAGCAGCTTGGACAGTCCGGGCAGCAATCAGCCCCAGCATTTT
TRBJ2-1,TRBV28,NA,NA,CASSEKAEYGQFF,TGTGCCAGCAGCGAGAAAGCCGAATATGGGCAGTTCTTC
TRBJ2-3,TRBV20-1,many,TRBD2,CSASFPASGGKDTQYF,TGCAGTGCTAGTTTTCCGGCTAGCGGGGGGAAGGATACGCAGTATTTT
TRBJ2-7,TRBV5-1,few,NA,CASSLGQKSSYEQYF,TGCGCCAGCAGCTTGGGGCAGAAGAGCTCCTACGAGCAGTACTTC
TRBJ1-6,TRBV10-3,NA,NA,CAIQGGRKGSPLHF,TGTGCCATCCAGGGAGGTCGTAAGGGTTCACCCCTCCACTTT
TRBJ1-5,TRBV20-1,once,NA,CSGVWDSNQPQHF,TGCAGTGGTGTCTGGGATAGCAATCAGCCCCAGCATTTT
TRBJ2-1,TRBV13,once,NA,CASSPRQDEQFF,TGTGCCAGCAGCCCAAGACAGGATGAGCAGTTCTTC
TRBJ1-5,TRBV27,NA,TRBD1,CASQDRAMSNQPQHF,TGTGCCAGCCAGGACAGGGCTATGAGCAATCAGCCCCAGCATTTT
TRBJ1-1,TRBV29-1,NA,NA,CSVLEAMNTEAFF,TGCAGCGTTCTGGAGGCCATGAACACTGAAGCTTTCTTT
TRBJ2-5,TRBV6-6,NA,TRBD2,CASSYKAGGQETQYF,TGTGCCAGCAGTTACAAGGCGGGAGGCCAAGAGACCCAGTACTTC
TRBJ1-1,TRBV4-2,NA,NA,CASSPTGFSFVMNTEAFF,TGTGCCAGCAGCCCGACAGGCTTTAGTTTTGTCATGAACACTGAAGCTTTCTTT
TRBJ2-3,TRBV11-2,NA,TRBD2,CASSLFSRGLAGGSPRGDTQYF,TGTGCCAGCAGCTTATTCTCCCGCGGGCTAGCGGGGGGCTCACCCCGGGGAGATACGCAGTATTTT
TRBJ1-1,TRBV6-5,NA,TRBD1,CASRSTGGAISFF,TGTGCCAGCAGGTCCACAGGGGGCGCGATCTCTTTCTTT
TRBJ2-1,TRBV6-4,NA,TRBD2,CASSGSGANEQFF,TGTGCCAGCAGTGGTAGCGGGGCCAATGAGCAGTTCTTC
TRBJ1-1,TRBV7-9,NA,NA,CASSLGDRGTEAFF,TGTGCCAGCAGCTTAGGGGACCGGGGCACTGAAGCTTTCTTT
TRBJ1-1,TRBV4-1,NA,TRBD1,CASSHDRGLSTEAFF,TGCGCCAGCAGCCATGACAGGGGTTTAAGCACTGAAGCTTTCTTT